This entry lists 32 T cell receptor beta chains sequenced from one sample in a study of T-cell reconstitution after alpha-beta-depleted transplantation in children. Unique molecular identifiers were incorporated into the prepared TCRbeta library. Each CDR3 protein gets one entry after TCRdb re-called the PCR reads with MiXCR. The sample lists about 980,000 distinct CDR3 sequences; about 29% were seen once. The specimen was PBMCs, mostly from graft donor cells, collected 360 days after TCRalphabeta/CD19-depleted stem cell transplant. All receptors come from a boy under two years old who had a stem cell transplant for SCID, so the T cells may come from the graft donor.

This clonotype was counted between two and nine times. V and J are TRBV12-3 or TRBV12-4 and TRBJ2-1; 7 bases match TRBD1. This CDR3 is 17 amino acids long. Trimming at V came to 4 bases and at J to 1 base, leaving 10 bases not matched to a gene. The CDR3 DNA reads as TGTGCCAGCAGTTCCCGCGGAAACAGGGGATCCTACAATGAGCAGTTCTTC. Protein product: CASSSRGNRGSYNEQFF.

The CDR3 protein is CASSFWRASEQYF. The CDR3 DNA reads TGCGCCAGCAGCTTTTGGAGGGCTTCCGAGCAGTACTTC. V and J are TRBV5-1 and TRBJ2-7, with a weak D call TRBD2 (6 bases). The V gene's germline CDR1 is SGHRS and CDR2 YFSETQ. The CDR3 covers 13 residues. Trimming stripped 2 bases from V and 6 bases from J, with 12 bases between.

The chain is built from TRBV7-9 and TRBJ1-2; 7 positions match TRBD1. From germline, CDR1 is SEHNR and CDR2 FQNEAQ (reference sequence). J lost 2 bases, V lost 4 bases, and 7 bases had no gene match. The length of the CDR3 is 15 residues. In DNA, the CDR3 is TGTGCCAGCAGCTCCTGGGACAGCGAGAACTATGGCTACACCTTC. It translates to CASSSWDSENYGYTF.

The chain couples TRBV15 to TRBJ2-3; D not certain. This CDR3 comprises 11 residues. The germline V gene has CDR1 LNHNV and CDR2 YYDKDF (reference sequence). V lost 8 bases, J lost 9 bases, and 12 bases lay in between. The CDR3: CATSSSITQYF. The CDR3 DNA follows: TGTGCCACCTCTTCGTCCATCACGCAGTATTTT.

The chain uses TRBV7-2 and TRBJ2-5, with D perhaps assigned TRBD1 or TRBD2 (6 bases each). Trimming cost V 3 bases and J 4 bases, with 15 bases left between them. The CDR3 contains 15 residues. Germline V gives CDR1 SGHTA, CDR2 FQGNSA. The CDR3 region has the DNA TGTGCCAGCAGCTTGATGGGGGGCCGTGGAGAGACCCAGTACTTC. This codes for CASSLMGGRGETQYF. Looking up the rest from reference TRBV7-2 and TRBJ2-5 gives the full variable domain: GAGVSQSPSNKVTEKGKDVELRCDPISGHTALYWYRQSLGQGLEFLIYFQGNSAPDKSGLPSDRFSAERTGGSVSTLTIQRTQQEDSAVYLCASSLMGGRGETQYFGPGTRLLVL.

The J gene is TRBJ2-3, the V gene TRBV18, with a possible D match to TRBD2 (6 bases). This CDR3 is 16 amino acids long. Germline CDR1 KGHSH, CDR2 LQKENI. Trimming cost V 2 bases and J 0 bases, with 12 bases left between them. The CDR3 DNA follows: TGTGCCAGCTCACCAAAACCGGGACTGAGCACAGATACGCAGTATTTT. As protein: CASSPKPGLSTDTQYF.

Only a few counts were recorded for this clonotype. The rearrangement links TRBV20-1 to TRBJ2-7; no definite D call. The germline CDR1 and CDR2 sequences are DFQATT and SNEGSKA (reference sequence). Between the trimmed V and J ends, which lost 1 base and 7 bases, there was a span of 8 bases. This CDR3 contains 11 residues. The CDR3 nucleotides read TGCAGTGCTAGAGTACACGAGGAGCAGTACTTC. Translation gives CSARVHEEQYF.

This clonotype came up many times. The chain combines TRBV30 with TRBJ2-2, with no clear D. Germline loops: CDR1 GTSNPN, CDR2 SVGIG (reference sequence). Trimming cost V 4 bases and J 0 bases, with 12 bases left between them. The CDR3 covers 15 residues. CDR3 protein: CAWIGGKPNTGELFF. The CDR3 DNA reads as TGTGCCTGGATTGGTGGGAAACCGAACACCGGGGAGCTGTTTTTT. The full variable domain, with the rest looked up from reference TRBV30 and TRBJ2-2, is SQTIHQWPATLVQPVGSPLSLECTVEGTSNPNLYWYRQAAGRGLQLLFYSVGIGQISSEVPQNLSASRPQDRQFILSSKKLLLSDSGFYLCAWIGGKPNTGELFFGEGSRLTVL.

The J gene is TRBJ2-7, the V gene TRBV2; no clear D. The CDR3 contains 13 residues. Germline V gene data show CDR1 as SNHLY and CDR2 as FYNNEI. V was pared by 4 bases and J by 0 bases, with 7 bases between. In nucleotides, the CDR3 is TGTGCCAGCAGTGGGGATCACTCCTACGAGCAGTACTTC. It yields the protein CASSGDHSYEQYF.

This clonotype was found many times. The chain recombines TRBV7-6 with TRBJ2-1; D uncertain. Germline CDR1 SGHVS, CDR2 FNYEAQ. V lost 5 bases, J lost 5 bases, and 13 bases lay in between. This CDR3 is built from 14 residues. The CDR3 bases are TGTGCCAGCAGCCCCGGTTCGATGGACAATGAGCAGTTCTTC. It yields the protein CASSPGSMDNEQFF.

The chain uses TRBV12-3 or TRBV12-4 and TRBJ2-7, with 7 nucleotides matching TRBD1. Germline trimming cut 5 bases from V and 2 bases from J; bases unmatched to any gene: 9. The CDR3 consists of 15 residues. The CDR3 is CASSPPGQRPYEQYF. The CDR3 DNA reads as TGTGCCAGCAGTCCTCCGGGACAGCGCCCCTACGAGCAGTACTTC.

This clonotype was counted between two and nine times. This chain joins TRBV12-3 or TRBV12-4 and TRBJ1-5; possibly TRBD1 for D (6 bases). CDR3 length: 14 amino acids. Trimming cost V 6 bases and J 3 bases, with 12 bases left between them. The CDR3 is CASSPDRPNQPQHF. CDR3 nucleotide sequence: TGTGCCAGCAGCCCCGACAGGCCCAATCAGCCCCAGCATTTT.

The chain couples TRBV9 to TRBJ2-6, with a weak D call TRBD1 (6 bases). V was clipped by 1 base and J by 2 bases, with 13 bases between them. Germline loops: CDR1 SGDLS, CDR2 YYNGEE. The CDR3 totals 17 residues. CDR3 DNA sequence: TGTGCCAGCAGCGTACTAGGGGGAGTAGCTGGGGCCAACGTCCTGACTTTC. Translating gives CASSVLGGVAGANVLTF.

This sequence joins TRBV12-3 or TRBV12-4 and TRBJ1-6; D is perhaps TRBD1 (5 bases). This CDR3 contains 13 residues. The V end was cut by 2 bases, the J end by 7 bases, with 6 bases between. The DNA for the CDR3 is TGTGCCAGCAGTTTAAGGGGAAATTCACCCCTCCACTTT. Its translation: CASSLRGNSPLHF.

The V call is TRBV29-1, the J call TRBJ1-4, with a possible D match to TRBD1 (6 bases). The CDR3 totals 13 residues. Trimming stripped 7 bases from V and 5 bases from J, with 14 bases between. Germline CDR1 is SQVTM and CDR2 is ANQGSEA. CDR3 nucleotide sequence: TGCAGCGCCCTGACAGGACCGAATGAAAAACTGTTTTTT. Its protein is CSALTGPNEKLFF.

The CDR3 loop is CASSPDRGVQPQHF. CDR3 sequence (DNA): TGTGCCAGCAGTCCCGACAGGGGCGTCCAGCCCCAGCATTTT. The rearrangement links TRBV12-3 or TRBV12-4 to TRBJ1-5; 8 bases map to TRBD1. This CDR3 comprises 14 residues. The J segment lost 7 bases and the V segment lost 5 bases, leaving 7 bases of the junction unmatched.

V gene TRBV7-8 combines with J gene TRBJ2-5, with TRBD1 as a possible D gene (6 bases). The ends were cut back, 4 bases at V and 5 bases at J, with 14 bases in the middle. This CDR3 is 14 amino acids long. CDR1 and CDR2 (germline): SGHVS, FQNEAQ. This CDR3 reads CASSSTGSMETQYF. The CDR3 DNA reads TGTGCCAGCAGCTCTACAGGGAGTATGGAGACCCAGTACTTC.

The chain couples TRBV20-1 to TRBJ1-1, with unresolved D. Trimming pared 4 bases from V and 3 bases from J, leaving 18 bases between. The CDR3 is made up of 15 amino acids. Germline V lookup: CDR1 DFQATT, CDR2 SNEGSKA (reference sequence). The CDR3 sequence is CSAIALGTYYTEAFF. In DNA, the CDR3 is TGCAGTGCTATTGCACTCGGAACCTACTACACTGAAGCTTTCTTT.

The rearrangement joins TRBV20-1 to TRBJ1-6, with a tentative D call TRBD1 (6 bases). Trimming took 7 bases from V and 4 from J, leaving 17 bases between them. CDR1 is DFQATT and CDR2 is SNEGSKA in the germline V gene (reference sequence). This CDR3 has 15 amino acids. CDR3 amino acids: CSGFEGRGYNSPLHF. CDR3 DNA sequence: TGCAGTGGATTCGAGGGCAGGGGTTATAATTCACCCCTCCACTTT.

With respect to this clonotype: A read error may produce the germline difference seen at one junction end. The rearrangement joins TRBV5-1 to TRBJ2-5, with unresolved D. Germline CDR1 is SGHRS and CDR2 is YFSETQ. This CDR3 has 13 amino acids. The CDR3 here is CASSLASRETQYF. The CDR3 DNA follows: TGTGCCAGCAGCTTAGCATCGCGGGAGACCCAGTACTTC.

This clonotype appeared a few times. V and J are TRBV6-1 and TRBJ1-5; no definite D call. The CDR3 is 15 residues long. The germline CDR1 and CDR2 sequences are MNHNS and SASEGT. V was cut by 4 bases and J by 8 bases, with 18 bases left in between. CDR3 coding DNA: TGTGCCAGCAGTGCAAACCGGGTCCTCAACGAGCCCCAGCATTTT. It is translated as CASSANRVLNEPQHF.

The V gene is TRBV6-5, the J gene TRBJ2-6; tentative D call: TRBD1 (6 bases). Germline CDR1 reads MNHEY; CDR2 reads SVGAGI. V lost 4 bases and J 0 bases, leaving 13 bases between the germline ends. This CDR3 has 17 amino acids. As DNA, the CDR3 is TGTGCCAGCAGTTCCGAGACAGGCTTCTCTGGGGCCAACGTCCTGACTTTC. It codes for CASSSETGFSGANVLTF.

This clonotype appeared a few times. V is TRBV3-1 and J is TRBJ2-5, with 9 bases that match TRBD2. Germline trimming cut 2 bases from V and 1 base from J; bases unmatched to any gene: 11. Germline V CDR1 and CDR2: LGHDT, YNNKEL (reference sequence). This CDR3 is built from 18 residues. The CDR3 is CASSQSGWRGGVQETQYF. The CDR3 DNA follows: TGTGCCAGCAGCCAATCCGGGTGGCGGGGGGGCGTCCAAGAGACCCAGTACTTC.

This clonotype occurred a few times. V is TRBV12-3 or TRBV12-4 and J is TRBJ2-1; D remains unclear. CDR3 size: 16 residues. V shed 5 bases and J shed 1 base, with 15 bases lying between them. The CDR3 nucleotides read TGTGCCAGCAGTCCCCGTCAGGCGAGGTCCTACAATGAGCAGTTCTTC. It translates to CASSPRQARSYNEQFF.

The rearrangement uses TRBV24-1 and TRBJ1-4; D remains unclear. The CDR3 sequence is 13 residues long. Germline V lookup: CDR1 KGHDR, CDR2 SFDVKD. V was cut by 1 base and J by 6 bases, with 5 bases left in between. The DNA for the CDR3 is TGTGCCACCAGTGATTTCAAGGATGAAAAACTGTTTTTT. Its protein product is CATSDFKDEKLFF.

The V gene is TRBV7-3, the J gene TRBJ2-3, with 7 bases aligning to TRBD2. The CDR3 length is 18 residues. Germline lookup yields CDR1 SGHTA and CDR2 FQGTGA. J gave up 0 bases and V 4 bases, and 13 bases lay outside the gene matches. The chain's CDR3 is CASSSGLLQTASTDTQYF. CDR3 in DNA: TGTGCCAGCAGCTCGGGACTACTACAGACGGCTAGCACAGATACGCAGTATTTT.

CDR3 residues: CASSHAAKGGETQYF. DNA of the CDR3: TGCGCCAGCAGCCATGCAGCTAAAGGGGGCGAGACCCAGTACTTC. The chain carries TRBV4-1 and TRBJ2-5, with 7 bases fitting TRBD1. The CDR3 consists of 15 residues. After removal of 3 bases from V and 5 bases from J, the junction contained 9 bases not matched to a gene. The V gene's germline CDR1 is MGHRA and CDR2 YSYEKL.

The chain combines TRBV10-3 with TRBJ2-1; 7 positions agree with TRBD1. CDR3 length equals 12 residues. CDR1 and CDR2 (germline): ENHRY, SYGVKD. Losses at the gene ends were 6 bases for V and 7 bases for J; bases not matched to a gene: 3. The CDR3: CAISVDRNEQFF. CDR3 DNA sequence: TGTGCCATCAGCGTGGACAGGAATGAGCAGTTCTTC.

This clonotype has only a few counts. The V call is TRBV9, the J call TRBJ2-1; no reliable D call. The germline V gene encodes CDR1 SGDLS and CDR2 YYNGEE. V was shortened by 0 bases and J by 7 bases, with 14 bases between the two germline ends. This CDR3 has 15 amino acids. The CDR3 loop reads CASSVGPLVMNEQFF. CDR3 in DNA: TGTGCCAGCAGCGTAGGACCTTTGGTCATGAATGAGCAGTTCTTC.

The table lists this clonotype with a few counts. V gene TRBV5-1 combines with J gene TRBJ2-3; no firm D call. The CDR3 contains 16 residues. Looked up from germline, CDR1 is SGHRS and CDR2 is YFSETQ. Trimming shortened V by 4 bases and J by 0 bases, and 15 bases separated the two germline ends. The CDR3 nucleotides read TGCGCCAGCAGCGAATTCAATTCTTTGAGCACAGATACGCAGTATTTT. Amino acid sequence: CASSEFNSLSTDTQYF.

This clonotype was seen only a few times. The chain couples TRBV12-3 or TRBV12-4 to TRBJ2-7, with 9 nucleotides matching TRBD1. The V gene end was trimmed by 6 bases and the J gene end by 6 bases; junction bases not matched to a gene: 15. This CDR3 is 16 amino acids long. The CDR3 loop is CASRPPGTGLTSEQYF. CDR3 in DNA: TGTGCCAGCAGGCCTCCGGGGACAGGGCTGACAAGCGAGCAGTACTTC.

The chain recombines TRBV15 with TRBJ2-2, with 8 bases lining up with TRBD1. The CDR3 covers 14 residues. Germline assignment: CDR1 LNHNV and CDR2 YYDKDF (reference sequence). V lost 4 bases, J lost 10 bases, and 8 bases stayed unmatched. DNA of the CDR3: TGTGCCACCAGCACATCCAGGGGGCTGGTGGAGCTGTTTTTT. Translation gives CATSTSRGLVELFF.